The 24 T cell receptor beta chains below were found in one sample sequenced in a study of blood T cell repertoires in COVID-19. Generated by immunoSEQ multiplex PCR, the TCRdb table keeps only in-frame clones and is missing some. The table shows 200,000 to 300,000 clones, with around 84% occurring only once. Sequenced: PBMCs or T cells enriched from blood (not recorded which). The origin of the receptors is a man aged 35-49 years who had recovered from COVID-19.

The chain couples TRBV4-1 to TRBJ1-4; 7 bases line up with TRBD1. Germline CDR1 MGHRA, CDR2 YSYEKL. The CDR3 totals 15 residues. Unmatched junction bases numbered 6, after V lost 1 base and J lost 7 bases. CDR3 bases: TGCGCCAGCAGCCAAGTTGACAGGGAGGCTGAAAAACTGTTTTTT. Translation: CASSQVDREAEKLFF.

The chain is built from TRBV4-2 and TRBJ2-2; 9 bases map to TRBD2. The CDR3 totals 16 residues. Trimming took 3 bases from V and 2 from J; bases not matched to a gene: 4. From germline, CDR1 is LGHNA and CDR2 YNFKEQ. The CDR3 DNA reads TGTGCCAGCAGCCACGATAGCGGGGGCAACACCGGGGAGCTGTTTTTT. Encoded protein: CASSHDSGGNTGELFF.

This sequence joins TRBV15 and TRBJ1-1; 7 nucleotides match TRBD1. Germline trimming cut 6 bases from V and 5 bases from J; bases unmatched to any gene: 9. The CDR3 has 14 amino acids. CDR1 is LNHNV, CDR2 YYDKDF, per germline (reference sequence). DNA for the CDR3: TGTGCCACCAGACCCACAGGGGCCGGGACTGAAGCTTTCTTT. Amino acid sequence: CATRPTGAGTEAFF.

The V call is TRBV7-7, the J call TRBJ2-2; D is unresolved. Trimming took 2 bases from V and 3 from J, leaving 10 bases between them. In germline, CDR1 is SSHAT, CDR2 FNYEAQ (reference sequence). The CDR3 covers 15 residues. For the CDR3, the DNA is TGTGCCAGCAGCTTATCATCCAGTTACACCGGGGAGCTGTTTTTT. Translation: CASSLSSSYTGELFF.

The chain couples TRBV3-1 (or the pseudogene TRBV3-2) to TRBJ1-1; maybe TRBD1 (5 bases). V lost 1 base to trimming and J lost 13 bases, with 13 bases between them. This CDR3 contains 12 residues. Germline V gives CDR1 LGHDT, CDR2 YNNKEL (reference sequence). Here the CDR3 reads CASSQAGYGVFF. CDR3 nucleotides: TGTGCCAGCAGCCAAGCAGGGTATGGTGTTTTCTTT.

Only one count was recorded for this clone. The chain links TRBV18 to TRBJ1-2; 8 bases map to TRBD1. V shed 3 bases and J 8 bases; nucleotides not matched to a gene: 14. The CDR3 totals 16 residues. CDR1 is KGHSH and CDR2 is LQKENI in the germline V gene. The CDR3 is CASSPTFDRGTTGYTF. The CDR3, as DNA: TGTGCCAGCTCACCGACCTTCGACAGGGGTACAACGGGCTACACCTTC.

The rearrangement joins TRBV29-1 to TRBJ2-2; TRBD2 might be the D (6 bases). With 5 bases removed from V and 5 bases from J, the gap between germline ends came to 12 bases. CDR1 SQVTM and CDR2 ANQGSEA come from the germline V gene. The CDR3 spans 13 residues. The CDR3 spells CSVSEAGTGELFF. As DNA, the CDR3 is TGCAGCGTTTCCGAGGCGGGAACCGGGGAGCTGTTTTTT.

The genes are TRBV3-1 (or the pseudogene TRBV3-2) and TRBJ2-1; weak D call: TRBD2 (6 bases). Trimming left V 4 bases short and J 6 bases short, with 19 bases between. The CDR3 totals 16 residues. Germline CDR1 LGHDT, CDR2 YNNKEL (reference sequence). DNA of the CDR3: TGTGCCAGCAGCCGCTCCGGGACTCTTACGGGCAATGAGCAGTTCTTC. Protein: CASSRSGTLTGNEQFF.

The chain recombines TRBV11-2 with TRBJ2-7, with D maybe TRBD2 (6 bases). Germline CDR1 reads SGHAT; CDR2 reads FQNNGV. The CDR3 spans 18 residues. With 5 bases removed from V and 3 bases from J, the gap between germline ends came to 26 bases. CDR3 loop: CASSPLPPGPIGGYEQYF. CDR3 in DNA: TGTGCCAGCAGCCCCCTTCCTCCCGGGCCCATCGGGGGCTACGAGCAGTACTTC. The full variable domain, in which reference TRBV11-2 and TRBJ2-7 provide the parts outside the CDR3, is EAGVAQSPRYKIIEKRQSVAFWCNPISGHATLYWYQQILGQGPKLLIQFQNNGVVDDSQLPKDRFSAERLKGVDSTLKIQPAKLEDSAVYLCASSPLPPGPIGGYEQYFGPGTRLTVT.

The chain links TRBV5-1 to TRBJ2-7, with 9 bases aligning to TRBD1. The CDR3 totals 15 residues. Germline V CDR1 and CDR2: SGHRS, YFSETQ. V lost 5 bases, J lost 5 bases, and 11 bases stayed unmatched. The CDR3 DNA reads TGCGCCAGCAGTAACTCCGGGACAGGGTCCCACGAGCAGTACTTC. Translated, it gives CASSNSGTGSHEQYF.

The V and J genes are TRBV3-1 (or the pseudogene TRBV3-2) and TRBJ1-2; a weak D match, TRBD1 (5 bases). This CDR3 has 13 amino acids. Per the germline V gene, CDR1 is LGHDT and CDR2 is YNNKEL (reference sequence). V shed 8 bases and J shed 4 bases, with 14 bases lying between them. The CDR3 nucleotides are TGTGCCAGCGGAATGACAGCTTCCTATGGCTACACCTTC. Translating it yields CASGMTASYGYTF.

V is TRBV27 and J is TRBJ2-1, with a tentative D call TRBD2 (5 bases). Trimming removed 6 bases from V and 0 bases from J, with 12 bases in between. Germline V gene data show CDR1 as MNHEY and CDR2 as SMNVEV (reference sequence). This CDR3 region has 15 residues. CDR3 coding DNA: TGTGCCAGCAGCATTACTAGAAGCTCCTACAATGAGCAGTTCTTC. This translates into CASSITRSSYNEQFF.

CDR3 amino acids: CASSIQAKNTEAFF. In DNA form, the CDR3 reads TGTGCCAGCAGCATACAGGCCAAGAACACTGAAGCTTTCTTT. The rearrangement joins TRBV7-2 to TRBJ1-1; possible D gene TRBD1, 5 bases. Per the germline V gene, CDR1 is SGHTA and CDR2 is FQGNSA. This CDR3 contains 14 residues. Trimming removed 5 bases at V and 1 base at J, with 11 bases between.

V usage is TRBV5-4 and J usage is TRBJ1-6; D is unclear. The germline gives CDR1 SGHNT, CDR2 YYREEE (reference sequence). V gave up 2 bases and J gave up 8 bases, with 14 bases separating them. The CDR3 sequence is 15 residues long. DNA for the CDR3: TGTGCCAGCAGCTTAGACAAGGGAGTCCATTCACCCCTCCACTTT. It codes for CASSLDKGVHSPLHF.

This CDR3 reads CASSFTGGNGYTF. CDR3 bases: TGTGCCAGCAGCTTCACAGGGGGGAATGGCTACACCTTC. The J gene is TRBJ1-2, the V gene TRBV12-3 or TRBV12-4, with 8 positions matching TRBD1. J gave up 6 bases and V 6 bases, and 6 bases lay outside the gene matches. The CDR3 covers 13 residues.

The CDR3 DNA is TGTGCCAGCTCTGGGCTAGCGGGAAGCTCCTACAATGAGCAGTTCTTC. It yields the protein CASSGLAGSSYNEQFF. This rearrangement joins TRBV5-6 to TRBJ2-1, with 9 bases aligning to TRBD2. CDR1 and CDR2 from the germline V gene are SGHDT and YYEEEE. V lost 7 bases, J lost 0 bases, and 8 bases stayed unmatched. The CDR3 contains 16 residues.

The V call is TRBV7-2, the J call TRBJ2-5, with D possibly TRBD1 on 5 matching bases. Germline CDR1 is SGHTA and CDR2 is FQGNSA. CDR3 length: 17 amino acids. With 1 base removed from V and 7 bases from J, the gap between germline ends came to 22 bases. The CDR3 DNA reads as TGTGCCAGCAGCTTAGGAGCGAGGTGGGGCCCAATGGGGACCCAGTACTTC. Amino acid sequence: CASSLGARWGPMGTQYF.

This clone has only one observation. This chain links TRBV30 with TRBJ2-7; tentatively, D is TRBD2 (5 bases). Germline lookup yields CDR1 GTSNPN and CDR2 SVGIG (reference sequence). V was shortened by 3 bases and J by 4 bases, with 16 bases between the two germline ends. This CDR3 spans 14 amino acids. CDR3 sequence: CAWRDSAGSYEQYF. Written as DNA, the CDR3 is TGTGCCTGGAGGGACTCGGCCGGCTCTTACGAGCAGTACTTC.

V is TRBV10-3 and J is TRBJ2-3; weak D call: TRBD2 (6 bases). The V gene lost 0 bases and the J gene lost 5 bases, with 9 bases spanning the gap. The CDR3 sequence is 14 residues long. Germline V gene lookup returns CDR1 ENHRY and CDR2 SYGVKD. In nucleotides, the CDR3 is TGTGCCATCAGTGAGTCTTCGGGGGAAGATACGCAGTATTTT. Its protein product is CAISESSGEDTQYF.

V usage is TRBV7-8 and J usage is TRBJ1-3; perhaps TRBD1 as D (5 bases). CDR3 length: 15 amino acids. Germline V lookup: CDR1 SGHVS, CDR2 FQNEAQ. The germline V and J ends were trimmed by 1 base and 3 bases, with 10 bases remaining between them. The CDR3 bases are TGTGCCAGCAGCTTAGGTCCAGGGAATGGAAACACCATATATTTT. It encodes CASSLGPGNGNTIYF.

V usage is TRBV29-1 and J usage is TRBJ1-1; the D gene is possibly TRBD1 (5 bases). CDR1 is SQVTM, CDR2 ANQGSEA, per germline. This CDR3 has 17 residues. Between the trimmed V and J ends, which lost 2 bases and 1 base, there was a span of 20 bases. The CDR3 sequence is CSVETTNLGQGNTEAFF. The CDR3, as DNA: TGCAGCGTTGAAACGACGAACTTGGGGCAGGGGAACACTGAAGCTTTCTTT.

The J gene is TRBJ1-3, the V gene TRBV13; TRBD1 matches at 7 bases. The CDR3 consists of 17 residues. After removal of 4 bases from V and 1 base from J, the junction contained 10 bases not matched to a gene. Per germline, CDR1 PRHDT and CDR2 FYEKMQ (reference sequence). CDR3 protein: CASSSRRGGISGNTIYF. DNA for the CDR3: TGTGCCAGCAGCTCTCGGAGAGGGGGCATATCTGGAAACACCATATATTTT. Together with reference TRBV13 and TRBJ1-3, the CDR3 gives the full variable domain: AAGVIQSPRHLIKEKRETATLKCYPIPRHDTVYWYQQGPGQDPQFLISFYEKMQSDKGSIPDRFSAQQFSDYHSELNMSSLELGDSALYFCASSSRRGGISGNTIYFGEGSWLTVV.

The CDR3 sequence: CASSSYPFWGSRIEQYF. CDR3 coding DNA: TGTGCCAGCAGCAGCTATCCCTTTTGGGGCTCTCGGATCGAGCAGTACTTC. The rearrangement links TRBV2 to TRBJ2-7; D is perhaps TRBD1 (5 bases). Germline values: CDR1 SNHLY, CDR2 FYNNEI. The CDR3 extends over 17 amino acids. Trimming removed 6 bases at V and 6 bases at J, with 27 bases between.

This sequence joins TRBV27 and TRBJ1-2; the D is unclear. Germline assignment: CDR1 MNHEY and CDR2 SMNVEV (reference sequence). With 6 bases removed from V and 6 bases from J, the gap between germline ends came to 20 bases. The CDR3 runs to 15 residues. DNA for the CDR3: TGTGCCAGCAGCTCTCTCCGGGGTTCTCCTGATGGCTACACCTTC. Its translation is CASSSLRGSPDGYTF.